The sample holds many counts of the clone carrying this T cell receptor beta chain. These data are taken from a study of Graves' ophthalmopathy and Graves' hyperthyroidism. Germline V CDR1 and CDR2: ENHRY, SYGVKD. With 4 bases removed from V and 2 bases from J, the gap between germline ends came to 8 bases. There are 13 residues in the CDR3. RNA transcripts served as template for amplifying TCR beta CDR3 sequences. HTBI-primed RT-PCR formed the first round, and a multiplex PCR formed the second. Via MiXCR, TCRdb re-called the multiplex PCR reads, giving one row per CDR3 protein. In the table there are 360,000 or so distinct CDR3 sequences, approximately 20% of which are singletons.

The V and J genes are TRBV10-3 and TRBJ1-2; D not resolved. Sequencing input: peripheral blood. This clonotype originated in a woman aged 18-29 years with Graves' ophthalmopathy. CDR3 nucleotide sequence: TGTGCCATCAGTGCGCGACGGAACTATGGCTACACCTTC. Protein: CAISARRNYGYTF.